This T cell receptor beta chain was sequenced during a study of T cells after yellow fever vaccination. Via MiXCR, TCRdb re-called the 5' RACE reads, giving one row per CDR3 protein. The table has approximately 250,000 distinct CDR3 sequences, around 4.9% seen once. In this sample, this clonotype turned up a few times. Between the trimmed V and J ends, which lost 4 bases and 0 bases, there was a span of 9 bases. The CDR3 length is 14 residues. The specimen comprised CD4+ T cells sorted from PBMCs, sampled on the day of the yellow fever booster vaccination. The rearrangement uses TRBV12-3 or TRBV12-4 and TRBJ1-1; tentatively, D is TRBD1 (6 bases). The source is a man aged 18 to 29 who received the YFV17D yellow fever vaccine. The CDR3 DNA is TGTGCCAGCAGTTCGGGGGCCGTGAACACTGAAGCTTTCTTT. Its protein product is CASSSGAVNTEAFF.